This TCR beta chain was sequenced during a study of blood T cell repertoires in COVID-19. Germline V lookup: CDR1 SGHRS, CDR2 YFSETQ. The V and J ends lost 4 bases and 0 bases respectively, with 22 bases between them. This CDR3 spans 18 amino acids. Sequencing used immunoSEQ multiplex PCR; TCRdb keeps in-frame clones, though not all of them. Of about 220,000 clones detected, 85% to 90% appear once; the ten largest clones hold 3% to 4%. The sequencing sample was made of PBMCs or T cells enriched from blood (not recorded which). This sequence was found in a woman under 30 in a cohort exposed to, infected with or recovered from COVID-19 (not recorded which). The chain employs TRBV5-1 and TRBJ1-2, with a possible D match to TRBD1 (5 bases). CDR3 in amino acids: CASSLEGDGLATNYGYTF. The CDR3 nucleotides are TGCGCCAGCAGCCTCGAAGGGGACGGACTAGCTACTAACTATGGCTACACCTTC.